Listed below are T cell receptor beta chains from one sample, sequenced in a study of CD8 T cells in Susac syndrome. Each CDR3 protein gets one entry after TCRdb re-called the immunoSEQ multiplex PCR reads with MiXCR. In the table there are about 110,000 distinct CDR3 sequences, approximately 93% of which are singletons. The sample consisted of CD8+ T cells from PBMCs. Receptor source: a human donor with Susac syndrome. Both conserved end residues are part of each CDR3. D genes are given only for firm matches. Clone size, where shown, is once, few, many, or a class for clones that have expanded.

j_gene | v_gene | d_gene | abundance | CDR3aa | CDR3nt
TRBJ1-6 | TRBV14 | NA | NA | CASSQRTDLHF | TGTGCCAGCAGCCAGCGGACCGACCTCCACTTT
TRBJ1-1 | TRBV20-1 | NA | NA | CSARGGSGDTEAFF | TGCAGTGCTAGAGGCGGGAGTGGGGACACTGAAGCTTTCTTT
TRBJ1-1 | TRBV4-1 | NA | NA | CASSQGQDGVSITEAFF | TGCGCCAGCAGCCAAGGACAGGACGGTGTCAGTATCACTGAAGCTTTCTTT
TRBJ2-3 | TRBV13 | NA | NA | CASSPGPTDTQYF | TGTGCCAGCAGCCCGGGACCCACAGATACGCAGTATTTT
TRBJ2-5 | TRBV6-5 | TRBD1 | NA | CASSSGDRTYQETQYF | TGTGCCAGCAGTTCCGGGGACAGGACTTACCAAGAGACCCAGTACTTC
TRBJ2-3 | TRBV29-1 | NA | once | CSVVKVGTDTQYF | TGCAGCGTTGTTAAGGTTGGCACAGATACGCAGTATTTT
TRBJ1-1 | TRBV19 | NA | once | CASSIGKNTEAFF | TGTGCCAGTAGTATAGGAAAGAACACTGAAGCTTTCTTT
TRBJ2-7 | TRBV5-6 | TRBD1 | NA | CASSLGDSSYEQYF | TGTGCCAGCAGCTTGGGGGACAGCTCCTACGAGCAGTACTTC
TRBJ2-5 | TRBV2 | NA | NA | CASPGRPGVYQETQYF | TGTGCCAGTCCTGGAAGGCCAGGGGTTTACCAAGAGACCCAGTACTTC
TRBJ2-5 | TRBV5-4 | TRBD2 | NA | CASSLFERGGIDETQYF | TGTGCCAGCAGCCTGTTCGAGCGGGGGGGGATTGATGAGACCCAGTACTTC
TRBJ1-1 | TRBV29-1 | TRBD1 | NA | CSVEGTAPAEAFF | TGCAGCGTTGAGGGGACAGCGCCTGCTGAAGCTTTCTTT
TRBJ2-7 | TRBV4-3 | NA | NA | CASSQERGSYEQYF | TGCGCCAGCAGCCAAGAGAGGGGTTCCTACGAGCAGTACTTC
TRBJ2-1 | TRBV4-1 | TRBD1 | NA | CASSLTDRAHNEQFF | TGCGCCAGCAGCCTAACCGACAGGGCACACAATGAGCAGTTCTTC
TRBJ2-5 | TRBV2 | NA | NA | CASRILGALETQYF | TGTGCCAGCAGAATCCTGGGGGCCTTGGAGACCCAGTACTTC
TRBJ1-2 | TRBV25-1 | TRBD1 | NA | CASSDRDRDGYTF | TGTGCCAGCAGTGACCGCGACAGGGATGGCTACACCTTC
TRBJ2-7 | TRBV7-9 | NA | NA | CASTSGLYEQYF | TGTGCCAGCACCTCGGGCCTCTACGAGCAGTACTTC
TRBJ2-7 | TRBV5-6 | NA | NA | CASSSGPGAISYEQYF | TGTGCCAGCAGCTCCGGGCCGGGGGCGATCTCCTACGAGCAGTACTTC
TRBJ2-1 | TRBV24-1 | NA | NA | CATSDLSVDEQFF | TGTGCCACCAGTGATTTGAGCGTGGATGAGCAGTTCTTC
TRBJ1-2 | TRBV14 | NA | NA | CASSQELMDGYTF | TGTGCCAGCAGCCAAGAGTTAATGGATGGCTACACCTTC
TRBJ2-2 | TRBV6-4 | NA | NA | CASSDSASGELFF | TGTGCCAGCAGTGACTCAGCGTCCGGGGAGCTGTTTTTT
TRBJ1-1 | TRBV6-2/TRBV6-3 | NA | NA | CASSHGLGTEAFF | TGTGCCAGCAGCCACGGGCTGGGCACTGAAGCTTTCTTT
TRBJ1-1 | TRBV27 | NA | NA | CASSRGHSPMNTEAFF | TGTGCCAGCAGTCGCGGGCACTCTCCAATGAACACTGAAGCTTTCTTT
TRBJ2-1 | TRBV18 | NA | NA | CASSPQNEQFF | TGTGCCAGCTCACCACAAAATGAGCAGTTCTTC
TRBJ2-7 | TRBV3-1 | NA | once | CASSPAEASRWEQYF | TGTGCCAGCAGCCCAGCCGAGGCATCCAGGTGGGAGCAGTACTTC
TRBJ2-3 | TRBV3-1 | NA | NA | CASSHGAAVSTDTQYF | TGTGCCAGCAGCCATGGGGCGGCGGTTAGCACAGATACGCAGTATTTT
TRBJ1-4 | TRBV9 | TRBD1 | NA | CASSAPGGNEKLFF | TGTGCCAGCAGCGCCCCAGGGGGCAACGAAAAACTGTTTTTT
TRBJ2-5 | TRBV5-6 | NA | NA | CASSLAARQETQYF | TGTGCCAGCAGCTTGGCGGCAAGACAAGAGACCCAGTACTTC
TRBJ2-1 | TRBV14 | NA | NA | CASSQEGYREEQFF | TGTGCCAGCAGCCAAGAAGGTTATAGGGAGGAGCAGTTCTTC
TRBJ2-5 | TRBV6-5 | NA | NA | CASNPGGLMGTQYF | TGTGCCAGCAACCCCGGGGGCCTCATGGGGACCCAGTACTTC
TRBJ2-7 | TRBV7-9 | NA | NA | CASSSDKFYEQYF | TGTGCCAGCAGTTCTGACAAATTCTACGAGCAGTACTTC
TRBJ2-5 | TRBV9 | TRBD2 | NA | CASSTSGVQETQYF | TGTGCCAGCAGCACCAGCGGGGTCCAAGAGACCCAGTACTTC
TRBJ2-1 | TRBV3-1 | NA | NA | CASSRPPAGDEQFF | TGTGCCAGCAGCCGTCCCCCTGCTGGGGATGAGCAGTTCTTC
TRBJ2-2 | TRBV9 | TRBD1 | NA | CASSAEDRPTGELFF | TGTGCCAGCAGCGCAGAGGACAGGCCTACCGGGGAGCTGTTTTTT
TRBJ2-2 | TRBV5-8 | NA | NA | CASGRANTGELFF | TGTGCCAGCGGCCGAGCGAACACCGGGGAGCTGTTTTTT
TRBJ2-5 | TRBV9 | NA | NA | CASSPAVQETQYF | TGTGCCAGCAGCCCCGCTGTCCAAGAGACCCAGTACTTC
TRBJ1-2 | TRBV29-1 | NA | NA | CSVVVAGDYGYTF | TGCAGCGTTGTGGTCGCGGGAGACTATGGCTACACCTTC
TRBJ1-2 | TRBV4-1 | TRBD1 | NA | CASSHRQGNYGYTF | TGCGCCAGCAGCCACAGACAGGGGAACTATGGCTACACCTTC
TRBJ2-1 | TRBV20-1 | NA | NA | CSARDLYNEQFF | TGCAGTGCTAGAGACCTCTACAATGAGCAGTTCTTC
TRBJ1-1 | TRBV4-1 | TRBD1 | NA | CASDQGAGTEAFF | TGCGCCAGCGATCAGGGGGCGGGCACTGAAGCTTTCTTT
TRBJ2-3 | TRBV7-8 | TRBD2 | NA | CASSSSTSETDTQYF | TGTGCCAGCAGCTCCTCAACTAGCGAGACAGATACGCAGTATTTT
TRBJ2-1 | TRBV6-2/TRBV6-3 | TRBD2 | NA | CASSPLAGGANEQFF | TGTGCCAGCAGCCCACTAGCGGGGGGGGCCAATGAGCAGTTCTTC
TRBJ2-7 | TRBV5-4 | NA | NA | CASSTGDTYYEQYF | TGTGCCAGCAGCACGGGGGACACGTACTACGAGCAGTACTTC
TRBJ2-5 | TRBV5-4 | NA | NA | CASSLRSGETQYF | TGTGCCAGCAGCTTGAGGAGCGGAGAGACCCAGTACTTC
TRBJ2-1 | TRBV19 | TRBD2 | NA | CATLGGNYGEQFF | TGTGCCACTCTGGGAGGGAACTACGGTGAGCAGTTCTTC
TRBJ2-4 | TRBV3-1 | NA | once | CASSHRRGITKNIQYF | TGTGCCAGCAGCCATCGACGGGGGATTACCAAAAACATTCAGTACTTC
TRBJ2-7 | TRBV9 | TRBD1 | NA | CASSPRDRDYEQYF | TGTGCCAGCAGCCCCCGGGACAGGGACTACGAGCAGTACTTC